One T cell receptor (beta chain) is described in this entry. Its matching antigen is unknown. The V gene's germline CDR1 is ENHRY and CDR2 SYGVKD. The CDR3 consists of 16 residues. V dropped 4 bases and J dropped 4 bases, with 19 bases sitting between them. The data belong to a study of graft-versus-host responses after intestinal transplantation. Across the whole study: Tacrolimus and steroids were given for about 3 years to all recipients after anti-thymocyte globulin induction. Broader study findings: Early post-transplant HvG declines showed an association with peak circulating GvH clone levels. Graft-donor T cell macrochimerism in patients accompanied high graft-versus-host to host-versus-graft clonal ratios in allografts. Investigators detected GvH clones in recipient marrow, with some emerging earlier in ileum or blood.

Only in-frame clones appear in the TCRdb table, and some are missing; sequencing was by immunoSEQ multiplex PCR. The data show more than 20,000 clones, approximately 89% seen once. V and J are TRBV10-3 and TRBJ1-2; D possibly corresponds to TRBD1 (5 bases). Sequences were derived from PBMCs, sampled 65 to 70 days after intestinal transplantation. The receptor was derived from a human patient who received an intestinal transplant, so some T cells may come from the graft donor. As DNA, the CDR3 is TGTGCCATCAGTGGAGTGAGGGGAACCCTTACCTATGGCTACACCTTC. Protein product: CAISGVRGTLTYGYTF.